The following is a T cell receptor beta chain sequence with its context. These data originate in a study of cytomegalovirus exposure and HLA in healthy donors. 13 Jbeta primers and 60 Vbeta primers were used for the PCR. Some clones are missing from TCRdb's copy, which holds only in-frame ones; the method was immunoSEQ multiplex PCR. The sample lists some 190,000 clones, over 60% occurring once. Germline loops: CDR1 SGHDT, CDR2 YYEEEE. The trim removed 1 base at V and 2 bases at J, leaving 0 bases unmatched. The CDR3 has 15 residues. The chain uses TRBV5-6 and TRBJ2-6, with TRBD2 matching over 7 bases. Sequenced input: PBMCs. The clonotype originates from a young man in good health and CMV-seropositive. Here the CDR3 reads CASSLRGAGANVLTF. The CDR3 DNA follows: TGTGCCAGCAGCTTGCGGGGGGCTGGGGCCAACGTCCTGACTTTC.